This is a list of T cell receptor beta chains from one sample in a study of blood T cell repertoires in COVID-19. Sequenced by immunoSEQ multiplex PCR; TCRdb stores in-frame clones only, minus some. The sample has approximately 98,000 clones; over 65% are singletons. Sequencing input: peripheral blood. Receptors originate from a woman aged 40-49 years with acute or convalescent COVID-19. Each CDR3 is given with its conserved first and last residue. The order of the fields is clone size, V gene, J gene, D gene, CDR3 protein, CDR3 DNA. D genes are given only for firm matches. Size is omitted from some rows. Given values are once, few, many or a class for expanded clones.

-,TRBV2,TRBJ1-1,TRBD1,CASRGQGIIYTEAFF,TGTGCCAGCAGGGGACAGGGGATAATATACACTGAAGCTTTCTTT
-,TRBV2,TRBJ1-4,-,CASSTGLDEKLFF,TGTGCCAGCAGTACAGGGTTGGATGAAAAACTGTTTTTT
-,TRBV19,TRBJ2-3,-,CASSVADTQYF,TGTGCCAGTAGCGTAGCGGATACGCAGTATTTT
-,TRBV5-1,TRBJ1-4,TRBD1,CASSPLTGQREKLFF,TGCGCCAGCAGCCCCCTGACAGGGCAGCGCGAAAAACTGTTTTTT
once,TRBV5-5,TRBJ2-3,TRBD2,CASSSSGIASTDTQYF,TGTGCCAGCAGCTCTAGCGGGATCGCTAGCACAGATACGCAGTATTTT
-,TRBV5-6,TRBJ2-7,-,CASSHGTFPGGYEQYF,TGTGCCAGCAGCCACGGGACATTCCCGGGTGGTTACGAGCAGTACTTC
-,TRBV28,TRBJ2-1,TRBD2,CASSLTSGQANEQFF,TGTGCCAGCAGTTTGACTAGCGGGCAGGCCAATGAGCAGTTCTTC
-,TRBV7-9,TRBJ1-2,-,CASSLYNYGYTF,TGTGCCAGCAGCCTATACAACTATGGCTACACCTTC
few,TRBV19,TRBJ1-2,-,CASSISGENYGYTF,TGTGCCAGTAGTATTTCCGGGGAGAACTATGGCTACACCTTC
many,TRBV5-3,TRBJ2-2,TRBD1,CARSLDQGVNTGELFF,TGTGCCAGAAGCTTGGATCAGGGGGTGAACACCGGGGAGCTGTTTTTT
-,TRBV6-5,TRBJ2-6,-,CASSYPSGSGANVLTF,TGTGCCAGCAGTTACCCTTCAGGGTCTGGGGCCAACGTCCTGACTTTC
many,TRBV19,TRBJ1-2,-,CASSRGATNYGYTF,TGTGCCAGTAGTCGCGGAGCGACTAACTATGGCTACACCTTC
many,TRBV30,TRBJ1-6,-,CAWSVQADSPLHF,TGTGCCTGGAGTGTACAGGCAGACTCACCCCTCCACTTT
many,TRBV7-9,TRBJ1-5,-,CASSLEGVNQPQHF,TGTGCCAGCAGCTTAGAAGGGGTCAATCAGCCCCAGCATTTT
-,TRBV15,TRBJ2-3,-,CATSGAGRPEGTQYF,TGTGCCACCAGCGGTGCGGGACGTCCCGAGGGTACGCAGTATTTT
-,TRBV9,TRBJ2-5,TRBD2,CASAEEERGVQETQYF,TGTGCCAGCGCCGAGGAGGAGCGGGGGGTCCAAGAGACCCAGTACTTC
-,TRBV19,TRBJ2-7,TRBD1,CASSSPGQGSYEQYF,TGTGCCAGTAGTTCCCCGGGACAGGGCTCCTACGAGCAGTACTTC
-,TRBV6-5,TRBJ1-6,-,CASRPPTGLNSPLHF,TGTGCCAGCAGACCCCCCACAGGATTAAATTCACCCCTCCACTTT
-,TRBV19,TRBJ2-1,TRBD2,CASSIEIGLAGDNEQFF,TGTGCCAGTAGTATAGAAATTGGACTAGCGGGGGACAATGAGCAGTTCTTC
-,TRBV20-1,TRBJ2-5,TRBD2,CSASVTSGGLQETQYF,TGCAGTGCTAGTGTAACTAGCGGGGGACTACAAGAGACCCAGTACTTC
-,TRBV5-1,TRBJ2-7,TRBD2,CASSLAYICWGLATLEQYF,TGCGCCAGCAGCTTGGCTTATATTTGTTGGGGACTAGCGACCCTCGAGCAGTACTTC
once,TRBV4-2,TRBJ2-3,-,CASSQDSVLDTQYF,TGTGCCAGCAGCCAAGACTCCGTTTTAGATACGCAGTATTTT
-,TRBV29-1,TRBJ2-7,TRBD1,CSVDPGQGLNEQYF,TGCAGCGTTGATCCGGGACAGGGTCTCAACGAGCAGTACTTC
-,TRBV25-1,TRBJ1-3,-,CASSDSGAGNTIYF,TGTGCCAGCAGTGATTCAGGGGCTGGAAACACCATATATTTT
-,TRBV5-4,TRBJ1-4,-,CASSGIGGATNEKLFF,TGTGCCAGCAGCGGCATTGGGGGGGCAACTAATGAAAAACTGTTTTTT
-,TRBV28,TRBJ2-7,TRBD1,CASSWTGVYEQYF,TGTGCCAGCAGTTGGACAGGGGTGTACGAGCAGTACTTC
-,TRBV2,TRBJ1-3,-,CASTFGGRNTIYF,TGTGCCAGCACGTTCGGCGGGAGAAACACCATATATTTT
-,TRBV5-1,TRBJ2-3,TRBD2,CASSITLAGGTDTQYF,TGCGCCAGCAGCATAACACTAGCGGGGGGTACAGATACGCAGTATTTT
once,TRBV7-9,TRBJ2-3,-,CASSGALDTQYF,TGTGCCAGCAGCGGGGCTTTAGATACGCAGTATTTT
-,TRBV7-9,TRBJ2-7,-,CASSHTSEGYEQYF,TGTGCCAGCAGTCATACCTCGGAGGGTTACGAGCAGTACTTC
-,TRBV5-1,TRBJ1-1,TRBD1,CASRQGAGNTEAFF,TGCGCCAGCAGACAGGGGGCCGGCAACACTGAAGCTTTCTTT
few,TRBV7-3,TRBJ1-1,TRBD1,CASSPGQGYTEAFF,TGTGCCAGCAGCCCGGGACAGGGTTACACTGAAGCTTTCTTT
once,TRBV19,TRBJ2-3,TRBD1,CASSPDRGQADTQYF,TGTGCCAGTAGTCCGGACAGGGGGCAGGCAGATACGCAGTATTTT
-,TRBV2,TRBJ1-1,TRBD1,CASSRGTGENTEAFF,TGTGCCAGCAGCCGAGGGACAGGGGAAAACACTGAAGCTTTCTTT
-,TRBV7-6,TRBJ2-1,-,CASSLVPRSRGNEQFF,TGTGCCAGCAGCTTAGTCCCCCGGTCCCGGGGAAATGAGCAGTTCTTC
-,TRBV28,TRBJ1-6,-,CASDRIYSPLHF,TGTGCCAGCGACAGGATTTATTCACCCCTCCACTTT
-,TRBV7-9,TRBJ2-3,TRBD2,CASKAGTSGSAQYF,TGTGCCAGTAAAGCCGGGACTAGCGGTTCAGCGCAGTATTTT
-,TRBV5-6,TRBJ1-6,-,CASSLGGTYNSPLHF,TGTGCCAGCAGCTTGGGCGGGACCTATAATTCACCCCTCCACTTT
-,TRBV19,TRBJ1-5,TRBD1,CASSPLDRVNQPQHF,TGTGCCAGTAGTCCCCTCGACAGGGTCAATCAGCCCCAGCATTTT
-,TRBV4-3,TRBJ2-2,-,CASSQYGAMGATPSGELFF,TGCGCCAGCAGCCAATATGGTGCGATGGGCGCTACCCCTTCCGGGGAGCTGTTTTTT
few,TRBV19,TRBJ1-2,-,CASSIGDYRGGYTF,TGTGCCAGTAGTATAGGCGACTACAGAGGCGGCTACACCTTC
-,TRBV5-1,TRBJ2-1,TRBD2,CASSFMTSGAYNEQFF,TGCGCCAGCAGCTTCATGACTAGCGGGGCCTACAATGAGCAGTTCTTC
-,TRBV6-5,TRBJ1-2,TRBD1,CASTRQGANYGYTF,TGTGCCAGCACCAGACAGGGGGCGAACTATGGCTACACCTTC
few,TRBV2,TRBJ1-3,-,CASSDQLENTIYF,TGTGCCAGCAGTGATCAATTAGAAAACACCATATATTTT
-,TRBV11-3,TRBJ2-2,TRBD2,CASSPGLALGTGELFF,TGTGCCAGCAGCCCTGGACTAGCGCTGGGCACCGGGGAGCTGTTTTTT
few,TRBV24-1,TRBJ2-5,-,CATSDPAYQETQYF,TGTGCCACCAGTGATCCCGCGTACCAAGAGACCCAGTACTTC
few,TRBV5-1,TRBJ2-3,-,CASSRADYNTDTQYF,TGCGCCAGCAGTCGGGCCGACTATAACACAGATACGCAGTATTTT
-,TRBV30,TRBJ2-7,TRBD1,CAWSPGQVGSEQYF,TGTGCCTGGAGCCCGGGACAGGTTGGTTCCGAGCAGTACTTC
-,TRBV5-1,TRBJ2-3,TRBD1,CASSEGGLITDTQYF,TGCGCCAGCAGCGAAGGGGGCCTTATCACAGATACGCAGTATTTT
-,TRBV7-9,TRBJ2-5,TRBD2,CASSLWTSGGLETQYF,TGTGCCAGCAGCTTATGGACTAGCGGGGGCTTGGAGACCCAGTACTTC
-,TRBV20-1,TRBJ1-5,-,CSASSGNSNQPQHF,TGCAGTGCTAGTAGCGGGAATAGCAATCAGCCCCAGCATTTT
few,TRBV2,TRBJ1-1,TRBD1,CASIGVDRVNTEAFF,TGTGCCAGCATTGGGGTGGACAGGGTGAACACTGAAGCTTTCTTT
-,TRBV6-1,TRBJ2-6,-,CASSEGTAGANVLTF,TGTGCCAGCAGTGAAGGGACAGCCGGGGCCAACGTCCTGACTTTC
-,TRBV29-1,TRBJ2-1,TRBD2,CSVPKGDSGVIEQFF,TGCAGCGTCCCGAAAGGGGATAGCGGGGTTATTGAGCAGTTCTTC
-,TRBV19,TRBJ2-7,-,CASSTTSSYEQYF,TGTGCCAGTAGTACGACTAGTAGTTACGAGCAGTACTTC
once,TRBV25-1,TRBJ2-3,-,CASSDSWDTPYF,TGTGCCAGCAGCGACAGTTGGGATACGCCGTATTTT
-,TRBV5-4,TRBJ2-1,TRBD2,CASSMGASGGNEQFF,TGTGCCAGCAGCATGGGGGCTAGCGGGGGAAATGAGCAGTTCTTC